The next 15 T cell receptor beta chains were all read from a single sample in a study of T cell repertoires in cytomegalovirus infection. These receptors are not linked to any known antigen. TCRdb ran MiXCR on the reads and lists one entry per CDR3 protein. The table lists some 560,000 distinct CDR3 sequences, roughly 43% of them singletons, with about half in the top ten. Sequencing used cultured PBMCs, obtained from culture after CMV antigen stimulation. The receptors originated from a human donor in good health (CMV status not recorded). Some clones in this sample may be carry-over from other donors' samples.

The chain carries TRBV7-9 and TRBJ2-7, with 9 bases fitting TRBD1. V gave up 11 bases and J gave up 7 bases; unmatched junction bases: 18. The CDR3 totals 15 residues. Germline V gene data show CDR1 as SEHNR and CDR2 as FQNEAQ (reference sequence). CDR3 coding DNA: TGTGCCGGCGGGCCCTCGACAGGGGGAGGTTGGGAGCAGTACTTC. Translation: CAGGPSTGGGWEQYF. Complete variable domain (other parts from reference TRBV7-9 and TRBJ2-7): DTGVSQNPRHKITKRGQNVTFRCDPISEHNRLYWYRQTLGQGPEFLTYFQNEAQLEKSRLLSDRFSAERPKGSFSTLEIQRTEQGDSAMYLCAGGPSTGGGWEQYFGPGTRLTVT.

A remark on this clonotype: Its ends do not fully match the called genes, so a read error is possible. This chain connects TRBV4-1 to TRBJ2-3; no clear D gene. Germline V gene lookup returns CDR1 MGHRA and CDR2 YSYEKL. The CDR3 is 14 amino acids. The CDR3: CASSPTDPGDTQYF. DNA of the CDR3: TGTGCCAGCAGCCCGACCGACCCCGGAGATACGCAGTATTTT.

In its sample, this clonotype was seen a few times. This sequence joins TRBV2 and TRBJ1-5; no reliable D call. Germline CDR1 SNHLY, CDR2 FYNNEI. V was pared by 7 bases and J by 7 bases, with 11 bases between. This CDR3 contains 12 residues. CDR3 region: CASNLARQPQHF. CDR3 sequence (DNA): TGTGCCAGCAACCTAGCTAGGCAGCCCCAGCATTTT.

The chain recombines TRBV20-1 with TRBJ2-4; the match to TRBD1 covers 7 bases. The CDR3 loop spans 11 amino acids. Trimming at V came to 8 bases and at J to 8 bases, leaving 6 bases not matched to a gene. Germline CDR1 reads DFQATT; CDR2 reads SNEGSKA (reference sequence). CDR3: CSITQGDIQYF. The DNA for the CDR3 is TGCAGTATCACCCAGGGGGACATTCAGTACTTC.

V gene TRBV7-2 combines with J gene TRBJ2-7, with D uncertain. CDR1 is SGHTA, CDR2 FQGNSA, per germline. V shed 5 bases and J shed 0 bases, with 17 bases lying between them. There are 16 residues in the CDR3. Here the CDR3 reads CASSLQPAPYSYEQYF. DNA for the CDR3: TGTGCCAGCAGCCTTCAACCCGCTCCTTACTCCTACGAGCAGTACTTC. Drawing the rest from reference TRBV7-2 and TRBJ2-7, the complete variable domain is GAGVSQSPSNKVTEKGKDVELRCDPISGHTALYWYRQSLGQGLEFLIYFQGNSAPDKSGLPSDRFSAERTGGSVSTLTIQRTQQEDSAVYLCASSLQPAPYSYEQYFGPGTRLTVT.

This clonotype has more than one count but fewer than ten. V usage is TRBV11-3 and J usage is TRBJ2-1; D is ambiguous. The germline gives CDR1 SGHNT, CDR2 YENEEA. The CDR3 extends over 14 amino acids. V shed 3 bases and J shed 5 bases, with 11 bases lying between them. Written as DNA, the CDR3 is TGTGCCAGCAGCTTCACGGACGGAGACAATGAGCAGTTCTTC. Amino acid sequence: CASSFTDGDNEQFF.

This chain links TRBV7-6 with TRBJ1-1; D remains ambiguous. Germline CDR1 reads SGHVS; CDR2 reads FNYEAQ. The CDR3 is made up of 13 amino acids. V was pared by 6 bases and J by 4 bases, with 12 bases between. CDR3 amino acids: CASRRKGSTEAFF. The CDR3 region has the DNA TGTGCCAGCAGGCGTAAAGGGAGCACTGAAGCTTTCTTT.

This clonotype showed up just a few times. The chain's CDR3 is CASSLDRGVAYEQYF. DNA of the CDR3: TGTGCCAGCAGCCTCGATCGGGGGGTAGCCTACGAGCAGTACTTC. The chain is built from TRBV7-2 and TRBJ2-7; 7 bases are a match to TRBD2. Germline-derived CDR1 and CDR2 are SGHTA and FQGNSA. The CDR3 is made up of 15 amino acids. J was trimmed by 2 bases and V by 5 bases; bases with no gene match: 9.

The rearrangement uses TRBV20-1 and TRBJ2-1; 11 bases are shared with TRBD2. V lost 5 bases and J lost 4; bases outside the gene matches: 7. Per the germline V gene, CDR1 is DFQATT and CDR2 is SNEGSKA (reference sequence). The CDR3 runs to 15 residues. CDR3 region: CSARHVAGGYNEQFF. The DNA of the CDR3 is TGCAGTGCTCGTCACGTAGCGGGGGGGTACAATGAGCAGTTCTTC.

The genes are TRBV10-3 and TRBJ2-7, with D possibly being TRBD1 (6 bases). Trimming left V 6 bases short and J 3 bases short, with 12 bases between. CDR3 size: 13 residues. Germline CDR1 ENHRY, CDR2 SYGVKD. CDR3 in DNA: TGTGCCATCAGCTTGGACAGCCGCTACGAGCAGTACTTC. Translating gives CAISLDSRYEQYF.

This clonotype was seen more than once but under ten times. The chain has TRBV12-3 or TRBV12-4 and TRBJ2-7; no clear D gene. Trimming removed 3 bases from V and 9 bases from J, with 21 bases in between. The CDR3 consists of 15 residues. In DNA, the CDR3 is TGTGCCAGCAGTTTTCGGACCACCTTCCTACGAGGGCAGTACTTC. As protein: CASSFRTTFLRGQYF.

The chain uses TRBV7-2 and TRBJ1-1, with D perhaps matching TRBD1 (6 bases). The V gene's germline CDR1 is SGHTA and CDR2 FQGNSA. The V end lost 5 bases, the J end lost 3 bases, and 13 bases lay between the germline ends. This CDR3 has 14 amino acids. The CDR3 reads CASSALGGDTEAFF. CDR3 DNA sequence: TGTGCCAGCAGCGCGTTGGGGGGCGACACTGAAGCTTTCTTT.

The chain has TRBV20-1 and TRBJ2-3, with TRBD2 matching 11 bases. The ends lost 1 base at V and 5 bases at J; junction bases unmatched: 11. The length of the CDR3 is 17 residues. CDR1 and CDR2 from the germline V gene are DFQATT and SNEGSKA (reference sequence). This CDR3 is CSARALSTSGGGDTQYF. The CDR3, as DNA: TGCAGTGCTAGAGCCCTCTCCACTAGCGGGGGTGGAGATACGCAGTATTTT.

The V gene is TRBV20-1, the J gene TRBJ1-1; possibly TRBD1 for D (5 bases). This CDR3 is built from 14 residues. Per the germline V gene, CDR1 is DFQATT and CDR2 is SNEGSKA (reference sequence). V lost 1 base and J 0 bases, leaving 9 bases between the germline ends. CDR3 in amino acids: CSARGLGVNTEAFF. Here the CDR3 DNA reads TGCAGTGCTAGAGGTTTGGGGGTGAACACTGAAGCTTTCTTT.

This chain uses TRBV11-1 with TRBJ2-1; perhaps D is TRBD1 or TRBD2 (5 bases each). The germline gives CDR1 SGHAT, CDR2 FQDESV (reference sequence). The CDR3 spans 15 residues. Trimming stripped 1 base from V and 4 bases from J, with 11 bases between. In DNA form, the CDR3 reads TGTGCCAGCAGCTTAGGAGGGGCGAAGTACAATGAGCAGTTCTTC. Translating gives CASSLGGAKYNEQFF.